Listed below are T cell receptor beta chains from one sample, sequenced in a study of beta chain features in type 1 diabetes. Sequenced by immunoSEQ multiplex PCR; TCRdb stores in-frame clones only, minus some. The sample consists of approximately 600,000 clones, approximately 13% of them appearing once. The sequenced material came from naive CD4+ T cells from blood. The origin of the receptors is a young man with type 1 diabetes. Both conserved end residues are part of each CDR3. D genes are given only for firm matches. Size is omitted from some rows. Given values are once, few, many or a class for expanded clones.

v_gene,d_gene,j_gene,abundance,CDR3nt,CDR3aa
TRBV7-2,NA,TRBJ2-3,few,TGTGCCAGCAGCCCCAATATGGGGGGGCCGGAATATTTT,CASSPNMGGPEYF
TRBV4-2,NA,TRBJ1-5,NA,TGTGCCAGCAGCCAACAGGGAGTGGATAGCAATCAGCCCCAGCATTTT,CASSQQGVDSNQPQHF
TRBV7-2,NA,TRBJ1-2,NA,TGTGCCAGCAGCTTAGGTCTGCTAAGGGAGAGTGGGAATGGCTACACCTTC,CASSLGLLRESGNGYTF
TRBV4-3,NA,TRBJ2-2,NA,TGCGCCAGCAGCCGTGGGACAACGATAGGCGGGGAGCTGTTTTTT,CASSRGTTIGGELFF
TRBV4-2,NA,TRBJ2-1,few,TGTGCCAGCCAAAGCGCGGATTTCCCGAGCTCCTACAATGAGCAGTTCTTC,CASQSADFPSSYNEQFF
TRBV18,NA,TRBJ1-2,few,TGTGCCAGCTCATCCACTGGGAATAACTATGGCTACACCTTC,CASSSTGNNYGYTF
TRBV30,TRBD1,TRBJ1-2,NA,TGTGCCTGGAGTCAGGGGGACGGCTACACCTTC,CAWSQGDGYTF
TRBV5-6,NA,TRBJ1-6,few,TGTGCCAGCAGCTTCAGGGAATTCTCACCCCTCCACTTT,CASSFREFSPLHF
TRBV4-3,NA,TRBJ1-4,few,TGCGCCAGCAGCCAACAACCGGGCCCCAATGAAAAACTGTTTTTT,CASSQQPGPNEKLFF
TRBV5-6,NA,TRBJ1-6,few,TGTGCCAGCAGCTCAGAGGGGAATTATTCACCCCTCCACTTT,CASSSEGNYSPLHF
TRBV7-9,NA,TRBJ2-7,NA,TGTGCCAGCAGCTTAGTCCGGGACAAGAGCTCCTACGAGCAGTACTTC,CASSLVRDKSSYEQYF
TRBV4-1,TRBD1,TRBJ1-4,NA,TGCGCCAGCAGCCCCGAGGACAGGGATGAAAAACTGTTTTTT,CASSPEDRDEKLFF
TRBV11-2,NA,TRBJ2-2,NA,TGTGCCAGCAGCTTAGGCAGGATAAACACCGGGGAGCTGTTTTTT,CASSLGRINTGELFF
TRBV5-5,TRBD1,TRBJ1-2,NA,TGTGCCAGCAGCTTGTGGAGACAGGGGGAGTATGGCTACACCTTC,CASSLWRQGEYGYTF
TRBV7-3,TRBD1,TRBJ2-2,NA,TGTGCCAGCAGCGGAGAGACAGGGTACACCGGGGAGCTGTTTTTT,CASSGETGYTGELFF
TRBV9,NA,TRBJ1-5,NA,TGTGCCAGCAGCGCTAGGGGGGCCGGGAACCAGCCCCAGCATTTT,CASSARGAGNQPQHF
TRBV29-1,NA,TRBJ2-5,NA,TGCAGCGTCACTGGGGGGACCCAAGAGACCCAGTACTTC,CSVTGGTQETQYF
TRBV28,TRBD2,TRBJ2-7,few,TGTGCCAGCAGTTTAGATTCGACTAGCGGGGGGGCGACCTACGAGCAGTACTTC,CASSLDSTSGGATYEQYF
TRBV2,NA,TRBJ2-1,NA,TGTGCCAGCAGTGAATCAGAGATCTCCAATGAGCAGTTCTTC,CASSESEISNEQFF
TRBV7-2,NA,TRBJ2-7,NA,TGTGCCAGCAGCGCCCAGGACAGCCGCTACGAGCAGTACTTC,CASSAQDSRYEQYF
TRBV29-1,NA,TRBJ1-1,NA,TGCAGCGAAGGGGAGGCCACTGAAGCTTTCTTT,CSEGEATEAFF
TRBV18,NA,TRBJ1-1,few,TGTGCCAGCTCACTAGAGGGGCCTGCTGAAGCTTTCTTT,CASSLEGPAEAFF
TRBV7-2,TRBD1,TRBJ1-5,NA,TGTGCCAGCAGCACCGGGACAGGGGCTCAGCCCCAGCATTTT,CASSTGTGAQPQHF
TRBV4-3,NA,TRBJ1-6,NA,TGCGCCAGCAGCCAAGAAAAAGGATACTTGTGGAGACGAAATTCACCCCTCCACTTT,CASSQEKGYLWRRNSPLHF
TRBV7-3,NA,TRBJ2-3,NA,TGTGCCAGCAGCTTATCGCGGGGTAGCACAGATACGCAGTATTTT,CASSLSRGSTDTQYF
TRBV7-2,NA,TRBJ1-5,few,TGTGCCAGCAGCTCTAAAGGACAGCCCCAGCATTTT,CASSSKGQPQHF
TRBV7-2,TRBD1,TRBJ1-4,NA,TGTGCCAGCAGCGGTCAGACGACAGGGGAAAAACTGTTTTTT,CASSGQTTGEKLFF
TRBV2,TRBD1,TRBJ1-2,few,TGTGCCAGCAGCCTGGGACAGAACTATGGCTACACCTTC,CASSLGQNYGYTF
TRBV7-2,TRBD2,TRBJ2-5,NA,TGTGCCAGCAGGCCACGGGGGGGAGAGACCCAGTACTTC,CASRPRGGETQYF
TRBV2,NA,TRBJ1-4,NA,TGTGCCAGCAACCCTGCCAATGAAAAACTGTTTTTT,CASNPANEKLFF
TRBV5-6,NA,TRBJ2-7,few,TGTGCCAGCAGCTTCAACTCCTTGAGGGGGGGCCGCTTCGAGCAGTACTTC,CASSFNSLRGGRFEQYF
TRBV9,NA,TRBJ1-2,NA,TGTGCCAGCAGCGTAGGTTTAGGGGCCGTCTATGGCTACACCTTC,CASSVGLGAVYGYTF
TRBV6-1,NA,TRBJ1-1,few,TGTGCCAGCATCCTGGTCGGTAGGGACACTGAAGCTTTCTTT,CASILVGRDTEAFF
TRBV9,NA,TRBJ2-3,NA,TGTGCCAGCAGCGTAGGAGCGGGCTTACCGACAGATACGCAGTATTTT,CASSVGAGLPTDTQYF
TRBV5-1,TRBD1,TRBJ1-5,few,TGCGCCAGCAGCTCCGGACAGGGAAATCAGCCCCAGCATTTT,CASSSGQGNQPQHF
TRBV5-4,NA,TRBJ1-2,NA,TGTGCCAGCAGCCAGGACAGTACCTATGGCTACACCTTC,CASSQDSTYGYTF
TRBV30,NA,TRBJ1-2,few,TGTGCCTGGAGTCTCCCCTCTTCAATAGGACACCCGAACTATGGCTACACCTTC,CAWSLPSSIGHPNYGYTF
TRBV7-2,NA,TRBJ1-1,few,TGTGCCAGCAGCTTGTCCGGGGAAACGGCTTTCTTT,CASSLSGETAFF
TRBV7-2,NA,TRBJ2-6,NA,TGTGCCAGCAGCTTAGCCTCAGGGGCTGGGGCCAACGTCCTGACTTTC,CASSLASGAGANVLTF
TRBV14,NA,TRBJ2-1,few,TGTGCCAGCAGCTTCCTCCGGGCCAACAATGAGCAGTTCTTC,CASSFLRANNEQFF
TRBV4-3,NA,TRBJ1-1,NA,TGCGCCAGCAGCCAAGAGTTGAACACTGAAGCTTTCTTT,CASSQELNTEAFF
TRBV6-6,TRBD2,TRBJ2-1,few,TGTGCCAGCGCGGGACTAGCGGGGGCGAATGAGCAGTTCTTC,CASAGLAGANEQFF
TRBV11-2,NA,TRBJ1-1,NA,TGTGCCAGCAGCTCACTTCACGAACTGAACACTGAAGCTTTCTTT,CASSSLHELNTEAFF
TRBV2,NA,TRBJ1-2,few,TGTGCCAGCAGTGGCTCTGGTCGCACCGTGAATGGCTACACCTTC,CASSGSGRTVNGYTF
TRBV6-5,TRBD1,TRBJ2-7,few,TGTGCCAGCAGTGCTACCGGGACAGGGCACGCCGAGCAGTACTTC,CASSATGTGHAEQYF
TRBV6-5,NA,TRBJ2-2,NA,TGTGCCAGCAGTCGGGTCGGTTCTAACACCGGGGAGCTGTTTTTT,CASSRVGSNTGELFF
TRBV4-3,TRBD1,TRBJ2-3,few,TGCGCCAGCAGCAATCGACCGGGACAGGGACCAGATACGCAGTATTTT,CASSNRPGQGPDTQYF
TRBV9,NA,TRBJ1-2,few,TGTGCCAGCAGCGTAGATCGGGGGACCTATGGCTACACCTTC,CASSVDRGTYGYTF
TRBV7-9,NA,TRBJ2-5,few,TGTGCCAGCAGCTTTTGGGAAGGATCAGAGACCCAGTACTTC,CASSFWEGSETQYF
TRBV4-1,NA,TRBJ2-7,few,TGCGCCAGCAGCCAACCAAACAGGCTACCCTACGAGCAGTACTTC,CASSQPNRLPYEQYF
TRBV4-3,NA,TRBJ1-2,few,TGCGCCAGCAGCCAGACCAGACGTGTGTCCTTTTGGTATGGCTACACCTTC,CASSQTRRVSFWYGYTF
TRBV19,NA,TRBJ2-7,NA,TGTGCCAGTAGCCTTTACCCAGGGAGCTACGAGCAGTACTTC,CASSLYPGSYEQYF
TRBV7-2,NA,TRBJ1-1,few,TGTGCCAGCAGCCGGGACCACACTGAAGCTTTCTTT,CASSRDHTEAFF
TRBV6-5,TRBD1,TRBJ2-1,NA,TGTGCCAGCAGGACAGGGTACAATGAGCAGTTCTTC,CASRTGYNEQFF
TRBV9,NA,TRBJ1-5,few,TGTGCCAGCAGCGTTAGGCCGAGCAATCAGCCCCAGCATTTT,CASSVRPSNQPQHF
TRBV29-1,NA,TRBJ2-1,NA,TGCAGCGTTGAGGCCACAGGGAATGAGCAGTTCTTC,CSVEATGNEQFF
TRBV19,TRBD1,TRBJ2-5,NA,TGTGCCAGTTCTCCGGGACAGTTACAAGAGACCCAGTACTTC,CASSPGQLQETQYF
TRBV5-1,NA,TRBJ2-6,few,TGCGCCAGCAGCTTGCGATTCCAGGGAGCCAACGTCCTGACTTTC,CASSLRFQGANVLTF
TRBV10-3,NA,TRBJ2-2,few,TGTGCCATCGGGAACACCGGGGAGCTGTTTTTT,CAIGNTGELFF
TRBV6-5,NA,TRBJ2-7,NA,TGTGCCAGCAGCCTAGCGTTCTCCTACGAGCAGTACTTC,CASSLAFSYEQYF